A single sample gave rise to the 17 T cell receptor beta chains below, sequenced in a study of blood T cell repertoires in COVID-19. The assay was immunoSEQ multiplex PCR, and TCRdb's table has in-frame clones only and misses some. The sample consists of about 220,000 clones, 65% to 85% of them appearing once. The sequencing sample was made of PBMCs or T cells enriched from blood (not recorded which). These receptors were obtained from a woman aged 60-70 years who had recovered from COVID-19.

This sequence joins TRBV7-7 and TRBJ2-7; 11 bases are shared with TRBD2. Unmatched junction bases numbered 6, after V lost 5 bases and J lost 0 bases. The germline V gene has CDR1 SSHAT and CDR2 FNYEAQ (reference sequence). The CDR3 has 16 residues. CDR3 sequence: CASSTELAGDSYEQYF. The CDR3 nucleotides are TGTGCCAGCAGCACGGAACTAGCGGGGGACTCCTACGAGCAGTACTTC.

V gene TRBV5-1 combines with J gene TRBJ1-2; weak D call: TRBD1 (6 bases). Per the germline V gene, CDR1 is SGHRS and CDR2 is YFSETQ. The V end lost 4 bases, the J end lost 5 bases, and 18 bases lay between the germline ends. The CDR3 consists of 15 residues. The CDR3 region has the DNA TGCGCCAGCAGCATAGACCAGCGACAGGCTTATGGCTACACCTTC. This encodes CASSIDQRQAYGYTF.

The genes are TRBV2 and TRBJ2-4; TRBD2 aligns across 14 bases. This CDR3 is built from 15 residues. V was pared by 4 bases and J by 9 bases, with 5 bases of the junction left unmatched. The germline gives CDR1 SNHLY, CDR2 FYNNEI. CDR3 DNA: TGTGCCAGCAGTGGACTAGCGGGAGGGCAGTCCATTCAGTACTTC. Amino acid sequence: CASSGLAGGQSIQYF.

On this clone itself: Other DNA sequences in the same sample also yield this CDR3. The rearrangement links TRBV7-9 to TRBJ1-2, with D unclear. The CDR3 consists of 14 residues. CDR1 and CDR2 from the germline V gene are SEHNR and FQNEAQ (reference sequence). V shed 3 bases and J shed 4 bases, with 12 bases lying between them. The chain's CDR3 is CASSLRGSSYGYTF. Written as DNA, the CDR3 is TGTGCCAGCAGCTTGCGGGGTTCGTCCTATGGCTACACCTTC.

The chain employs TRBV19 and TRBJ2-2; 12 nucleotides match TRBD2. V was pared by 7 bases and J by 6 bases, with 3 bases of the junction left unmatched. The CDR3 contains 14 residues. Germline V CDR1 and CDR2: LNHDA, SQIVND (reference sequence). The CDR3 DNA reads as TGTGCCAGTACCCGACTAGCGGGAGCCGGGGAGCTGTTTTTT. Its translation: CASTRLAGAGELFF. The full variable domain, with the rest looked up from reference TRBV19 and TRBJ2-2, is DGGITQSPKYLFRKEGQNVTLSCEQNLNHDAMYWYRQDPGQGLRLIYYSQIVNDFQKGDIAEGYSVSREKKESFPLTVTSAQKNPTAFYLCASTRLAGAGELFFGEGSRLTVL.

This clone was seen a handful of times. CDR3 residues: CASSYSMTVGGKLFF. CDR3 coding DNA: TGTGCCAGCAGTTACTCGATGACGGTAGGCGGAAAACTGTTTTTT. This chain joins TRBV6-5 and TRBJ1-4; D gene ambiguous. Trimming left V 0 bases short and J 10 bases short, with 15 bases between. Looked up from germline, CDR1 is MNHEY and CDR2 is SVGAGI. The CDR3 covers 15 residues.

The rearrangement links TRBV5-1 to TRBJ2-2; a possible D gene is TRBD1 (5 bases). The CDR3 spans 16 residues. Trimming stripped 0 bases from V and 0 bases from J, with 9 bases between. Germline lookup yields CDR1 SGHRS and CDR2 YFSETQ. The CDR3 DNA reads as TGCGCCAGCAGCTTGGAAGGACACTCGAACACCGGGGAGCTGTTTTTT. Translating gives CASSLEGHSNTGELFF.

The chain couples TRBV11-2 to TRBJ2-1; the D gene is possibly TRBD2 (5 bases). Germline values: CDR1 SGHAT, CDR2 FQNNGV. Trimming cost V 5 bases and J 6 bases, with 14 bases left between them. The CDR3 contains 14 residues. The CDR3 sequence is CASSRTLEVNEQFF. Here the CDR3 DNA reads TGTGCCAGCAGCCGGACTCTGGAGGTCAATGAGCAGTTCTTC.

V and J are TRBV2 and TRBJ2-7, with D unclear. V was pared by 7 bases and J by 2 bases, with 12 bases between. Per germline, CDR1 SNHLY and CDR2 FYNNEI. CDR3 length equals 13 residues. CDR3 nucleotides: TGTGCCAGCACAAGAACGGTTGCCTACGAGCAGTACTTC. It codes for CASTRTVAYEQYF.

The chain has TRBV3-1 (or the pseudogene TRBV3-2) and TRBJ2-7; D is perhaps TRBD2 (5 bases). This CDR3 has 14 residues. V lost 4 bases to trimming and J lost 8 bases, with 18 bases between them. The germline gives CDR1 LGHDT, CDR2 YNNKEL (reference sequence). The CDR3 DNA is TGTGCCAGCAGCCTGGGCGGACTTGTTGGACAGCAGTACTTC. It specifies CASSLGGLVGQQYF.

The J gene is TRBJ2-7, the V gene TRBV12-3 or TRBV12-4; TRBD1 might be the D (5 bases). This CDR3 region has 13 residues. The V gene lost 4 bases and the J gene lost 3 bases, with 10 bases spanning the gap. This CDR3 reads CASSYRQDYEQYF. The CDR3 DNA reads TGTGCCAGCAGTTACAGGCAAGACTACGAGCAGTACTTC.

The chain has TRBV5-1 and TRBJ1-6; TRBD1 matches 8 bases. The CDR3 length is 15 residues. Unmatched junction bases numbered 1, after V lost 0 bases and J lost 5 bases. Germline CDR1 is SGHRS and CDR2 is YFSETQ. The DNA for the CDR3 is TGCGCCAGCAGCTTGGAGACAGGGGATAATTCACCCCTCCACTTT. It is translated as CASSLETGDNSPLHF.

This chain joins TRBV19 and TRBJ2-6, with 7 bases lining up with TRBD2. This CDR3 is 18 amino acids long. The germline V gene encodes CDR1 LNHDA and CDR2 SQIVND (reference sequence). With V trimmed by 5 bases and J by 2 bases, 12 bases remained unmatched. The chain's CDR3 is CASSQGLAVFAGANVLTF. CDR3 nucleotide sequence: TGTGCCAGTAGTCAGGGTCTAGCGGTATTCGCTGGGGCCAACGTCCTGACTTTC.

V is TRBV5-6 and J is TRBJ2-3; 7 bases match TRBD1. The CDR3 consists of 15 residues. The V gene end was trimmed by 5 bases and the J gene end by 4 bases; junction bases not matched to a gene: 10. Germline values: CDR1 SGHDT, CDR2 YYEEEE. The CDR3: CASSPTGNAADTQYF. The CDR3, as DNA: TGTGCCAGCAGTCCGACAGGGAATGCGGCAGATACGCAGTATTTT.

This chain joins TRBV7-2 and TRBJ2-2; a weak D match, TRBD1 (5 bases). CDR1 and CDR2 (germline): SGHTA, FQGNSA. The CDR3 has 15 residues. Trimming pared 4 bases from V and 2 bases from J, leaving 11 bases between. The CDR3: CASSWRQPNTGELFF. The DNA of the CDR3 is TGTGCCAGCAGCTGGAGACAGCCCAACACCGGGGAGCTGTTTTTT.

The rearrangement links TRBV11-2 to TRBJ2-3; no definite D call. The CDR3 contains 12 residues. Trimming shortened V by 3 bases and J by 6 bases, and 7 bases separated the two germline ends. Germline lookup yields CDR1 SGHAT and CDR2 FQNNGV. The CDR3 region has the DNA TGTGCCAGCAGCTTCTTGCGGGATACGCAGTATTTT. The encoded protein is CASSFLRDTQYF. The complete variable domain, with remaining parts taken from reference TRBV11-2 and TRBJ2-3, reads EAGVAQSPRYKIIEKRQSVAFWCNPISGHATLYWYQQILGQGPKLLIQFQNNGVVDDSQLPKDRFSAERLKGVDSTLKIQPAKLEDSAVYLCASSFLRDTQYFGPGTRLTVL.

The chain combines TRBV18 with TRBJ2-1; 8 bases match TRBD2. Germline values: CDR1 KGHSH, CDR2 LQKENI. There are 17 residues in the CDR3. Trimming took 4 bases from V and 0 from J; bases not matched to a gene: 8. CDR3 sequence: CASSRASGLSSYNEQFF. The CDR3 nucleotides are TGTGCCAGCTCACGGGCTAGCGGGCTTAGCTCCTACAATGAGCAGTTCTTC.